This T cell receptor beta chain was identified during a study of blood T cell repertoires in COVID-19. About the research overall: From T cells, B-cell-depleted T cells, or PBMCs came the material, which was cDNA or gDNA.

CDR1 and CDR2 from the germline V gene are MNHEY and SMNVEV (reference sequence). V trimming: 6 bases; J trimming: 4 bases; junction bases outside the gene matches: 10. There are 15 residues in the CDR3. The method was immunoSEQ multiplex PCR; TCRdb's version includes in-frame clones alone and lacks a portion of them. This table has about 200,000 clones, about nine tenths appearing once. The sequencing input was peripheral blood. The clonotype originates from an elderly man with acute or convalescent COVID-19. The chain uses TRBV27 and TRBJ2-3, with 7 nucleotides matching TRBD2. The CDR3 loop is CASRIGAGAPDTQYF. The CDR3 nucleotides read TGTGCCAGCAGAATAGGGGCGGGAGCTCCAGATACGCAGTATTTT.